A selection of T cell receptor beta chains follows, all from one sample in a study of T cell responses to AZD1222 COVID-19 vaccine. Some clones are missing from TCRdb's copy, which holds only in-frame ones; the method was immunoSEQ multiplex PCR. The table records 55,000 to 90,000 clones, 65% to 90% of them present only once. The source material was peripheral blood, sampled on day 0 of AZD1222 vaccination. All receptors derive from an adult in good health. Both conserved end residues are part of each CDR3. The D gene is left open where the match is weak. Clone size appears in some rows only: once, few, many, or a class for an expanded clone.

TRBJ1-5	NA	TRBV7-2	NA	TGTGCCAGCAGCGAAAGGGTCCTTAGCAATCAGCCCCAGCATTTT	CASSERVLSNQPQHF
TRBJ2-7	NA	TRBV7-8	NA	TGTGCCAGCAGCTCCGCCCCCCTACGCGAGCAGTACTTC	CASSSAPLREQYF
TRBJ1-1	NA	TRBV9	TRBD1	TGTGCCAGCAACCTAGGCTCGGACAGGGACACTGAAGCTTTCTTT	CASNLGSDRDTEAFF
TRBJ2-7	NA	TRBV11-1	TRBD1	TGTGCCAGCAGTCAACGACAGGGCGATCCCTACGAGCAGTACTTC	CASSQRQGDPYEQYF
TRBJ1-6	NA	TRBV7-2	NA	TGTGCCAGCAGACCTCCAGGGTCCGCTAATTCACCCCTCCACTTT	CASRPPGSANSPLHF
TRBJ1-1	NA	TRBV5-4	NA	TGTGCCAGCAGCTTGGCGGACAGACGGAGCACTGAAGCTTTCTTT	CASSLADRRSTEAFF
TRBJ1-2	NA	TRBV25-1	NA	TGTGCCAGCAGTGAACTCGACCTTTCCCGGGGGGTGACCTTC	CASSELDLSRGVTF
TRBJ1-1	NA	TRBV19	NA	TGTGCCAGTAGTATCAGAGGAAACACTGAAGCTTTCTTT	CASSIRGNTEAFF
TRBJ2-1	once	TRBV5-1	TRBD2	TGCGCCTCGGCGGGAGGAGGAACTTCCTATGGGCAGTTCTTC	CASAGGGTSYGQFF
TRBJ1-1	NA	TRBV5-6	TRBD1	TGTGCCAGCAGCGGGTACTCTGCCGGGACAGGGAACACTGAAGCTTTCTTT	CASSGYSAGTGNTEAFF
TRBJ2-5	NA	TRBV19	TRBD2	TGTGCCAGTAGTACACTAGCGGGGGGCCCCGAGACCCAGTACTTC	CASSTLAGGPETQYF
TRBJ2-1	NA	TRBV13	TRBD1	TGTGCCAGCAGATCCGGGACAGATTTCGAGCAGTTCTTC	CASRSGTDFEQFF
TRBJ2-7	once	TRBV4-3	NA	TGCGCCAGCAGCCAAGCTTTAGGCCACGAGCAGTACTTC	CASSQALGHEQYF
TRBJ1-2	NA	TRBV2	TRBD1	TGTGCCAGCAGTGCCGGGACAGGGGATAGAAACTATGGCTACACCTTC	CASSAGTGDRNYGYTF
TRBJ2-3	NA	TRBV6-6	NA	TGTGCCAGCAGTTACGGGCCATCGGATACGCAGTATTTT	CASSYGPSDTQYF
TRBJ2-1	NA	TRBV12-3/TRBV12-4	TRBD1	TGTGCCAGCAGTTTGGACGAGGGGGCTCAGTTCTTC	CASSLDEGAQFF
TRBJ1-5	NA	TRBV19	NA	TGTGCCAGTAGTACCTATCTGGATAGCAATCAGCCCCAGCATTTT	CASSTYLDSNQPQHF
TRBJ2-1	NA	TRBV7-3	NA	TGTGCCAGCAGCTCCAAAGGACTCTCCTACAATGAGCAGTTCTTC	CASSSKGLSYNEQFF
TRBJ1-1	NA	TRBV27	NA	TGTGCCAGCAGTCCCCGATGGGGGGCGGACACTGAAGCTTTCTTT	CASSPRWGADTEAFF
TRBJ1-2	NA	TRBV30	NA	TGTGCCTGGGGTAGAGACAGGCCCCAGGGCTACACCTTC	CAWGRDRPQGYTF
TRBJ1-2	NA	TRBV6-5	NA	TGTGCCAGCAGTTACGGGCAGGGGCTATACTATGGCTACACCTTC	CASSYGQGLYYGYTF
TRBJ1-1	NA	TRBV27	NA	TGTGCCAGCAGTTTGACTCAGGGTTACACTGAAGCTTTCTTT	CASSLTQGYTEAFF
TRBJ1-1	NA	TRBV6-5	NA	TGTGCCAGTTCCGGTTACGGAGGGAACACTGAAGCTTTCTTT	CASSGYGGNTEAFF
TRBJ2-1	NA	TRBV19	NA	TGTGCCAGTGGGGGGACGGTCTACAATGAGCAGTTCTTC	CASGGTVYNEQFF
TRBJ2-3	NA	TRBV3-1/TRBV3-2	NA	TGTGCCAGCAACCAAGGGGGGGCCGGACTCTCAGATACGCAGTATTTT	CASNQGGAGLSDTQYF
TRBJ1-5	few	TRBV30	NA	TGTGCCTGGAGTCACAGGGCCAATCAGCCCCAGCATTTT	CAWSHRANQPQHF
TRBJ1-5	NA	TRBV6-6	NA	TGTGCCAGCAGTCTGGACACTGCCAATCAGCCCCAGCATTTT	CASSLDTANQPQHF